This is a list of T cell receptor beta chains from one sample in a study of T cells after yellow fever vaccination. Each CDR3 protein gets one entry after TCRdb re-called the 5' RACE reads with MiXCR. This table has about 220,000 distinct CDR3 sequences, 6% to 8% appearing once. Sequenced material: CD4+ T cells sorted from PBMCs, taken on the day of the yellow fever booster vaccination. The receptor set was obtained from a young man who received the YFV17D yellow fever vaccine. Both conserved end residues are part of each CDR3. The D gene is left open where the match is weak. Clone size appears in some rows only: once, few, many, or a class for an expanded clone.

TRBJ1-2 | many | NA | TRBV9 | TGTGCCAGCAGCGTAGACGTAGGAAATGGCTACACCTTC | CASSVDVGNGYTF
TRBJ1-5 | NA | NA | TRBV6-2/TRBV6-3 | TGTGCCAGCAGCCGAGGGGGTTATAGCAATCAGCCCCAGCATTTT | CASSRGGYSNQPQHF
TRBJ2-5 | many | NA | TRBV15 | TGTGCCACCAGCGGGCGCCTCTTATACCAAGAGACCCAGTACTTC | CATSGRLLYQETQYF
TRBJ1-1 | many | NA | TRBV29-1 | TGCAGCGTTCTGGGAAGCACTGAAGCTTTCTTT | CSVLGSTEAFF
TRBJ2-7 | few | TRBD2 | TRBV7-6 | TGTGCCAGCAGCTTAGTCTGGCAAACAAGGACTAGCGGGACCTACGAGCAGTACTTC | CASSLVWQTRTSGTYEQYF
TRBJ2-7 | many | NA | TRBV11-2 | TGTGCCAGCAGCTTAGTCAGCGAGCAGTACTTC | CASSLVSEQYF
TRBJ2-1 | few | NA | TRBV7-8 | TGTGCCAGCACCTGGTACGGGTCCTCCTACAATGAGCAGTTCTTC | CASTWYGSSYNEQFF
TRBJ2-1 | NA | NA | TRBV12-3/TRBV12-4 | TGTGCCAGCAGATTCCGCGAGCAGTTCTTC | CASRFREQFF
TRBJ2-1 | many | TRBD1 | TRBV20-1 | TGCAGTGCTAGAGGGAGGACAGGGGTCCACAATGAGCAGTTCTTC | CSARGRTGVHNEQFF
TRBJ2-7 | few | NA | TRBV9 | TGTGCCAGCAGCGTAACATCCGGAGGGATCGACGAGCAGTACTTC | CASSVTSGGIDEQYF
TRBJ2-1 | many | TRBD1 | TRBV7-8 | TGTGCCAGCAGCATTGGACAGGGAAATGAGCAGTTCTTC | CASSIGQGNEQFF
TRBJ1-2 | NA | NA | TRBV7-2 | TGTGCCAGCAGCTTAGTCGGGGCCAGCGCTAACTATGGCTACACCTTC | CASSLVGASANYGYTF
TRBJ2-2 | NA | NA | TRBV7-2 | TGTGCCAGCAGCTTAAGCGTAGGCTCAGGGTTCACCGGGGAGCTGTTTTTT | CASSLSVGSGFTGELFF
TRBJ2-7 | many | TRBD2 | TRBV20-1 | TGCAGTGCTGCCCTAGCGGGAGTAATCTACGAGCAGTACTTC | CSAALAGVIYEQYF
TRBJ2-1 | few | TRBD1 | TRBV12-3/TRBV12-4 | TGTGCCAGCACCTCTAGGACAGGGCAAATCAATGAGCAGTTCTTC | CASTSRTGQINEQFF
TRBJ2-4 | NA | NA | TRBV7-2 | TGTGCCAGCAGCTCAGCCGGGGCCGCCGAGGGGAAGTACTTC | CASSSAGAAEGKYF
TRBJ2-5 | NA | NA | TRBV5-1 | TGCGCCAGCAGAGTCAACAAGCAAGAGACCCAGTACTTC | CASRVNKQETQYF
TRBJ2-5 | many | NA | TRBV5-1 | TGCGCCAGCAGCAAGGAGGATCTAGAGACCCAGTACTTC | CASSKEDLETQYF
TRBJ2-7 | many | NA | TRBV5-1 | TGCGCCAGCAGCCCCAGTCGGGGCTGGGAGCAGTACTTC | CASSPSRGWEQYF
TRBJ2-3 | many | NA | TRBV5-1 | TGCGCCAGCAGCTTGGCAGATTACACAGATACGCAGTATTTT | CASSLADYTDTQYF
TRBJ2-2 | NA | TRBD2 | TRBV6-2/TRBV6-3 | TGTGCCAGCAGTTACTTGGGCGGGAGAACGGTCACCGGGGAGCTGTTTTTT | CASSYLGGRTVTGELFF
TRBJ1-4 | few | NA | TRBV12-3/TRBV12-4 | TGTGCCAGCAGTCGTATGACTCGGAATGAAAAACTGTTTTTT | CASSRMTRNEKLFF